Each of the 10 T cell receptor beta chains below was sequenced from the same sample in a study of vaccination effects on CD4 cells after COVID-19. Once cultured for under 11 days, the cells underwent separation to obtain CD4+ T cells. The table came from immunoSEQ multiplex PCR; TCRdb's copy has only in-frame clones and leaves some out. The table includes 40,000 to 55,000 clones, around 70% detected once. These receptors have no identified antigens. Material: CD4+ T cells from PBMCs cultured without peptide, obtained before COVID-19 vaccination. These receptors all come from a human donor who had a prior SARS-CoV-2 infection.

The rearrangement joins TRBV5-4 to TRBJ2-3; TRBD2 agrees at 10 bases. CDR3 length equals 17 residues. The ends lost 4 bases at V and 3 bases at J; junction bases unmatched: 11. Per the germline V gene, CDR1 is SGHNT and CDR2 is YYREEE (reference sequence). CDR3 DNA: TGTGCCAGCAGCACGAACCCTAGCGGGGGAATAACAGATACGCAGTATTTT. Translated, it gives CASSTNPSGGITDTQYF. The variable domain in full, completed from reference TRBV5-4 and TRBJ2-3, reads ETGVTQSPTHLIKTRGQQVTLRCSSQSGHNTVSWYQQALGQGPQFIFQYYREEENGRGNFPPRFSGLQFPNYSSELNVNALELDDSALYLCASSTNPSGGITDTQYFGPGTRLTVL.

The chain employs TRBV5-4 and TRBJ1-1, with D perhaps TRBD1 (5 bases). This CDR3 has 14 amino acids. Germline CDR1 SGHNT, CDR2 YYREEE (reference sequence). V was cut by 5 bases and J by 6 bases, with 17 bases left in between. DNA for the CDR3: TGTGCCAGCAGGAGGTGGGGGAAAAGCCCTGAAGCTTTCTTT. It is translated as CASRRWGKSPEAFF.

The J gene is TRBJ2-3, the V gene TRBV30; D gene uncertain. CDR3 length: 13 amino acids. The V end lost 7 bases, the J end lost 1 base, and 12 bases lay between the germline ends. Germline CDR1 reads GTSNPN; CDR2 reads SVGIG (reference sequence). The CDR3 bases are TGTGCCTTGGACCCCGGCGGCACAGATACGCAGTATTTT. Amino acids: CALDPGGTDTQYF.

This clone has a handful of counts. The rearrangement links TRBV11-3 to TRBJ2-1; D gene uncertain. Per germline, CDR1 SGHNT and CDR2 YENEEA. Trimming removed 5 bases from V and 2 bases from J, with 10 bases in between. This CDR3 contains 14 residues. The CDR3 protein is CASSLTSPYNEQFF. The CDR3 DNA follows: TGTGCCAGCAGCCTGACCTCCCCCTACAATGAGCAGTTCTTC.

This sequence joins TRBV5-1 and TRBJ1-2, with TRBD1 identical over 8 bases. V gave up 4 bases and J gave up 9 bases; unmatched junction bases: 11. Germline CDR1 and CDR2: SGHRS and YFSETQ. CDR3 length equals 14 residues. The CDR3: CASSPGGPSDSYTF. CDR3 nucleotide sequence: TGCGCCAGCAGCCCAGGGGGCCCTTCTGATAGCTACACCTTC. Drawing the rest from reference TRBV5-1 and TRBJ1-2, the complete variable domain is KAGVTQTPRYLIKTRGQQVTLSCSPISGHRSVSWYQQTPGQGLQFLFEYFSETQRNKGNFPGRFSGRQFSNSRSEMNVSTLELGDSALYLCASSPGGPSDSYTFGSGTRLTVV.

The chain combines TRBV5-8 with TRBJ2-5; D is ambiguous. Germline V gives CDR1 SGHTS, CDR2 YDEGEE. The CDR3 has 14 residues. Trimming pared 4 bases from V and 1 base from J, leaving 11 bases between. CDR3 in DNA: TGTGCCAGCAGCCCCGACGACGGCCAAGAGACCCAGTACTTC. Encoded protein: CASSPDDGQETQYF. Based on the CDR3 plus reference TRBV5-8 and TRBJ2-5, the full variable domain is EAGVTQSPTHLIKTRGQQATLRCSPISGHTSVYWYQQALGLGLQFLLWYDEGEERNRGNFPPRFSGRQFPNYSSELNVNALELEDSALYLCASSPDDGQETQYFGPGTRLLVL.

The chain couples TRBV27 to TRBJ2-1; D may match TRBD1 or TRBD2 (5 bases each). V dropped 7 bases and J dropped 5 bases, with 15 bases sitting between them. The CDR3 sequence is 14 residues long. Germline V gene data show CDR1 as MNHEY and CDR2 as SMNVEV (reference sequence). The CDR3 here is CASIGTGKNNEQFF. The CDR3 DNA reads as TGTGCCAGCATCGGGACGGGAAAAAACAATGAGCAGTTCTTC.

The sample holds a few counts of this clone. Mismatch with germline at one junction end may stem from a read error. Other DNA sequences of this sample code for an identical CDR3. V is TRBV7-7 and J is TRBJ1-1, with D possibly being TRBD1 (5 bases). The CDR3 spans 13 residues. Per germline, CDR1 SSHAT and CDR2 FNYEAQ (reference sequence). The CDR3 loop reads CASSSQVNTEAFF. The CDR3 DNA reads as TGTGCTAGCAGCTCACAGGTGAACACTGAAGCTTTCTTT.

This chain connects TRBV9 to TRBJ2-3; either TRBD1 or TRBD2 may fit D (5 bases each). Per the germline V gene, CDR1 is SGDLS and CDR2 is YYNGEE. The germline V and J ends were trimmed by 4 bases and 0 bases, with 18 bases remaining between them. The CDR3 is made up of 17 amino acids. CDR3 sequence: CASSPGPPGPSTDTQYF. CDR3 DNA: TGTGCCAGCAGCCCAGGTCCACCGGGGCCTAGCACAGATACGCAGTATTTT.

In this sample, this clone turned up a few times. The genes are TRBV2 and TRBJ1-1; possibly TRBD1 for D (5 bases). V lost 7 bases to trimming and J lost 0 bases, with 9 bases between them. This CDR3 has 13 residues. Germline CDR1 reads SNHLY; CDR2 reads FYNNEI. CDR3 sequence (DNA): TGTGCCAGCACGGGGGATATGAACACTGAAGCTTTCTTT. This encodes CASTGDMNTEAFF.